Below, 20 T cell receptor beta chains from the same sample are listed, as sequenced in a study of blood T cell repertoires in COVID-19. Sequenced by immunoSEQ multiplex PCR; TCRdb stores in-frame clones only, minus some. The profile shows 95,000 to 110,000 clones, around nine tenths of them singletons. The specimen was peripheral blood. These TCRs come from an elderly woman in a cohort sampled during active COVID-19.

This sequence joins TRBV11-2 and TRBJ2-6, with D maybe TRBD2 (5 bases). Germline-derived CDR1 and CDR2 are SGHAT and FQNNGV. The V gene lost 2 bases and the J gene lost 2 bases, with 7 bases spanning the gap. CDR3 length: 15 residues. CDR3 bases: TGTGCCAGCAGCTTATACGGGGCTGGGGCCAACGTCCTGACTTTC. This gives the protein CASSLYGAGANVLTF.

In regard to this clone: Germline is not matched at one junction end, which may reflect a read error. The rearrangement joins TRBV19 to TRBJ1-5, with D tentatively TRBD1 (5 bases). Germline CDR1 and CDR2: LNHDA and SQIVND (reference sequence). CDR3 length: 16 residues. Written as DNA, the CDR3 is TGTGCCAGTAATATAGGGCAGGGCTGGAGCAATCAGCCCCAGCATTTT. Its protein product is CASNIGQGWSNQPQHF. Full variable domain (rest looked up from reference TRBV19 and TRBJ1-5): DGGITQSPKYLFRKEGQNVTLSCEQNLNHDAMYWYRQDPGQGLRLIYYSQIVNDFQKGDIAEGYSVSREKKESFPLTVTSAQKNPTAFYLCASNIGQGWSNQPQHFGDGTRLSIL.

This clone has just one count. This sequence joins TRBV24-1 and TRBJ2-1; tentatively, D is TRBD2 (6 bases). The V gene lost 3 bases and the J gene lost 5 bases, with 13 bases spanning the gap. This CDR3 comprises 15 residues. Germline V gene sequence: CDR1 KGHDR, CDR2 SFDVKD. CDR3 sequence reads: CATSDRRGENNEQFF. In DNA form, the CDR3 reads TGTGCCACCAGTGATCGGCGGGGCGAAAACAATGAGCAGTTCTTC.

The rearrangement uses TRBV15 and TRBJ1-5; 7 positions match TRBD1. Per the germline V gene, CDR1 is LNHNV and CDR2 is YYDKDF (reference sequence). This CDR3 has 15 amino acids. The V gene end was trimmed by 2 bases and the J gene end by 1 base; junction bases not matched to a gene: 2. CDR3 residues: CATSRTGESNQPQHF. The CDR3, as DNA: TGTGCCACCAGCAGAACAGGGGAGAGCAATCAGCCCCAGCATTTT.

The CDR3 DNA follows: TGTGCCAGCAGCTTCACCCAGCTGGGGGGACAGTCTTATGGCTACACCTTC. It specifies CASSFTQLGGQSYGYTF. The chain couples TRBV7-9 to TRBJ1-2; the match to TRBD1 covers 7 bases. Germline CDR1 and CDR2: SEHNR and FQNEAQ (reference sequence). V lost 3 bases to trimming and J lost 5 bases; unmatched junction nucleotides: 15. The CDR3 consists of 17 residues.

This sequence joins TRBV29-1 and TRBJ1-2; 7 bases line up with TRBD1. The germline gives CDR1 SQVTM, CDR2 ANQGSEA. The CDR3 is made up of 13 amino acids. V lost 6 bases, J lost 1 base, and 5 bases stayed unmatched. CDR3 sequence (DNA): TGCAGCGTGGGGACAGCAGTTAACTATGGCTACACCTTC. The encoded protein is CSVGTAVNYGYTF.

This clone was recorded only once. The chain combines TRBV28 with TRBJ2-7; 7 positions agree with TRBD1. The germline V gene has CDR1 MDHEN and CDR2 SYDVKM. CDR3 size: 14 residues. J lost 2 bases, V lost 6 bases, and 7 bases had no gene match. Here the CDR3 DNA reads TGTGCCAGCAGACGGACAGGAGATACCTACGAGCAGTACTTC. This gives the protein CASRRTGDTYEQYF.

Note on this clone: The junction shows a germline mismatch at one end, possibly a read error. The J gene is TRBJ2-2, the V gene TRBV7-7; a possible D gene is TRBD1 (6 bases). The germline V gene encodes CDR1 SSHAT and CDR2 FNYEAQ (reference sequence). CDR3 size: 15 residues. This chain's CDR3 is CASSYRDTNTGELFF. CDR3 DNA sequence: TGTGCTAGCAGCTACCGGGACACCAACACCGGGGAGCTGTTTTTT.

For this clone: Other DNA sequences in the sample encode the same CDR3. The genes are TRBV18 and TRBJ1-1, with TRBD1 as a possible D gene (6 bases). Trimming removed 2 bases from V and 2 bases from J, with 9 bases in between. The germline CDR1 and CDR2 sequences are KGHSH and LQKENI. The CDR3 is 14 amino acids. The CDR3 region has the DNA TGTGCCAGCTCACCAGGACAGACTAACACTGAAGCTTTCTTT. Encoded protein: CASSPGQTNTEAFF.

This chain uses TRBV13 with TRBJ2-3; D not certain. Deletions cut 3 bases from V and 7 bases from J, with 5 bases between. Germline V CDR1 and CDR2: PRHDT, FYEKMQ (reference sequence). The CDR3 runs 11 residues. CDR3 loop: CASSLEYTQYF. The CDR3 coding sequence is TGTGCCAGCAGCTTGGAGTATACGCAGTATTTT.

V and J are TRBV5-1 and TRBJ1-2; TRBD1 agrees at 9 bases. After removal of 4 bases from V and 4 bases from J, the junction contained 17 bases not matched to a gene. The CDR3 runs to 18 residues. The germline V gene encodes CDR1 SGHRS and CDR2 YFSETQ. CDR3 loop: CASSGGRDRENLVYGYTF. DNA of the CDR3: TGCGCCAGCAGCGGGGGCCGGGACAGGGAAAACTTAGTCTATGGCTACACCTTC.

The chain uses TRBV6-2 or TRBV6-3 and TRBJ1-6; D unclear. V dropped 1 base and J dropped 2 bases, with 9 bases sitting between them. CDR3 size: 16 residues. Germline loops: CDR1 MNHEY, CDR2 SVGEGT. The CDR3 sequence: CASSYYRRTYNSPLHF. The CDR3, as DNA: TGTGCCAGCAGTTACTACCGGAGAACCTATAATTCACCCCTCCACTTT.

The rearrangement uses TRBV15 and TRBJ2-1; perhaps TRBD1 as D (6 bases). This CDR3 is 15 amino acids long. Germline CDR1 LNHNV, CDR2 YYDKDF (reference sequence). The ends were cut back, 4 bases at V and 7 bases at J, with 17 bases in the middle. CDR3 DNA sequence: TGTGCCACCAGCAATCTGCCAGGGGAAAGGAATGAGCAGTTCTTC. It is translated as CATSNLPGERNEQFF.

This chain connects TRBV5-1 to TRBJ2-4; 11 bases fit TRBD2. The CDR3 runs 15 residues. V lost 0 bases to trimming and J lost 12 bases; unmatched junction nucleotides: 8. Germline V gene lookup returns CDR1 SGHRS and CDR2 YFSETQ. The CDR3 is CASSLASGGFGRQYF. The DNA for the CDR3 is TGCGCCAGCAGCTTGGCTAGCGGGGGGTTTGGGCGTCAGTACTTC.

The genes are TRBV11-2 and TRBJ1-1; no reliable D call. The CDR3 is 14 residues long. Germline V gene sequence: CDR1 SGHAT, CDR2 FQNNGV. Deletions cut 0 bases from V and 0 bases from J, with 5 bases between. CDR3 region: CASSLEAVNTEAFF. Here the CDR3 DNA reads TGTGCCAGCAGCTTAGAGGCGGTGAACACTGAAGCTTTCTTT.

About this clone: At one of its ends the junction is not consistent with the germline gene, which may arise from a read error. The rearrangement joins TRBV7-7 to TRBJ2-7, with TRBD1 matching over 9 bases. The CDR3 has 14 residues. CDR1 is SSHAT and CDR2 is FNYEAQ in the germline V gene (reference sequence). The CDR3 reads CASSVTGGRYEQYF. CDR3 in DNA: TGTGCTAGCAGTGTTACAGGGGGCAGATACGAGCAGTACTTC.

The chain recombines TRBV5-1 with TRBJ2-1; TRBD2 matches at 7 bases. This CDR3 has 16 residues. The junction had 7 bases not matched to a gene; V was cut back by 4 bases and J by 0 bases. Germline assignment: CDR1 SGHRS and CDR2 YFSETQ. CDR3: CASSTTSLSSYNEQFF. In DNA, the CDR3 is TGCGCCAGCAGCACGACTAGCCTTAGCTCCTACAATGAGCAGTTCTTC.

The gene calls are TRBV4-1 and TRBJ2-1, with D uncertain. The CDR3 runs to 17 residues. Trimming removed 1 base from V and 0 bases from J, with 13 bases in between. Germline loops: CDR1 MGHRA, CDR2 YSYEKL. This CDR3 is CASSQGAPPRSYNEQFF. CDR3 bases: TGCGCCAGCAGCCAAGGCGCCCCCCCCCGCTCCTACAATGAGCAGTTCTTC.

The chain uses TRBV30 and TRBJ2-7, with 7 bases identical to TRBD1. Germline lookup yields CDR1 GTSNPN and CDR2 SVGIG (reference sequence). The CDR3 length is 16 residues. J was trimmed by 2 bases and V by 2 bases; bases with no gene match: 12. In nucleotides, the CDR3 is TGTGCCTGGAGTCGCCTTATGGGACAGAGGGCCTACGAGCAGTACTTC. Translating it yields CAWSRLMGQRAYEQYF.

In its sample, this clone was seen a few times. In DNA, the CDR3 is TGTGCCAGCAGCTTCAATCTAGCGGGAGGTTCCCACGAGCAGTACTTC. Its translation: CASSFNLAGGSHEQYF. V gene TRBV5-4 combines with J gene TRBJ2-7, with TRBD2 matching over 11 bases. This CDR3 comprises 16 residues. Germline CDR1 reads SGHNT; CDR2 reads YYREEE (reference sequence). V lost 2 bases and J lost 5; bases outside the gene matches: 9.